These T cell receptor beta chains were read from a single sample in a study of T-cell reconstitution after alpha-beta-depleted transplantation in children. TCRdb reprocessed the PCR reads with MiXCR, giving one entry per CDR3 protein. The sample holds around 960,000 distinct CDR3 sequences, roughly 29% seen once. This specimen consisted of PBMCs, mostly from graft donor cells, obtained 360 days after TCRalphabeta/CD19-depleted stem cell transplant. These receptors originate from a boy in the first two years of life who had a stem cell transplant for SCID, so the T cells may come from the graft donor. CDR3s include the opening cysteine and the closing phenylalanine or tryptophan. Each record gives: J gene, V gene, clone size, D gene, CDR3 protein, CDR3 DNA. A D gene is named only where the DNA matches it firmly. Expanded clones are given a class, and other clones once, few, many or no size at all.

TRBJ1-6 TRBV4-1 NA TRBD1 CASSQGWTGNSPLHF TGCGCCAGCAGCCAAGGTTGGACAGGGAATTCACCCCTCCACTTT
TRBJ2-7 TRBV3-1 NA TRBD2 CASSLAPGLAGGPHYEQYF TGTGCCAGCAGCCTGGCACCGGGACTAGCGGGGGGGCCCCACTACGAGCAGTACTTC
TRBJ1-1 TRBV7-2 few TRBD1 CASSPRDRGQGTEAFF TGTGCCAGCAGCCCCCGGGACAGGGGGCAGGGCACTGAAGCTTTCTTT
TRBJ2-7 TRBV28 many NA CASSLPPGAEQYF TGTGCCAGCAGTTTACCACCGGGGGCCGAGCAGTACTTC
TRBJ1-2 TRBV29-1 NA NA CSVEAAGPDYGYTF TGCAGCGTTGAAGCAGCAGGGCCTGACTATGGCTACACCTTC
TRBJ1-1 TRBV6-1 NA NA CASRDSDPNTEAFF TGTGCCAGCAGAGACAGCGATCCAAACACTGAAGCTTTCTTT
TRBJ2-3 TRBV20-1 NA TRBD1 CSARGLQGITDTQYF TGCAGTGCTAGAGGCCTACAGGGGATCACAGATACGCAGTATTTT
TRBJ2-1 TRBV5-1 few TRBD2 CASSSPGLAVYNEQFF TGCGCCAGCAGCTCGCCGGGACTAGCGGTTTACAATGAGCAGTTCTTC
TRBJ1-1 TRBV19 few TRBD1 CASTTDRVSAEAFF TGTGCCAGTACCACGGACAGGGTGTCCGCTGAAGCTTTCTTT
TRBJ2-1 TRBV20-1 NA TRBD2 CSAREGTSGGNEQFF TGCAGTGCTAGAGAGGGGACTAGCGGGGGCAATGAGCAGTTCTTC